A single sample is the source of the 25 T cell receptor beta chains below, sequenced in a study of shared clonotypes between healthy human individuals (TCRdb year 2020). Receptor amplification or capture employed the immunoSEQ multiplex PCR assay. This is the immuneACCESS table as TCRdb keeps it, with only in-frame sequences that have V and J called. A part of the clones is gone; compared with another copy, unresolved V genes explain less than half, and the rest is unexplained. The sample table lists 550,000 to 600,000 clones, 95% to 98% of them with a count of one. The ten largest clones add up to 0.25% to 0.35% of the sample. CD8 naive samples were CD45RO-negative cells positively selected for CCR7, giving a CD45RA+CCR7+ population that excluded TemRA cells. What was sequenced was naive CD8+ T cells sorted from blood. This specimen's cell subset or site label, per the study, means: CD45RA+CCR7+. Source of these receptors: a man aged 25 to 40 in good health.

A single count supports this clone. The chain links TRBV7-9 to TRBJ2-2; D gene unclear. Germline assignment: CDR1 SEHNR and CDR2 FQNEAQ (reference sequence). V lost 5 bases, J lost 1 base, and 8 bases lay in between. The CDR3 totals 14 residues. CDR3 in amino acids: CASSPRMNTGELFF. DNA of the CDR3: TGTGCCAGCAGCCCGCGTATGAACACCGGGGAGCTGTTTTTT.

This chain links TRBV27 with TRBJ2-2, with D perhaps matching TRBD2 (5 bases). Looked up from germline, CDR1 is MNHEY and CDR2 is SMNVEV (reference sequence). This CDR3 region has 16 residues. Trimming removed 6 bases at V and 0 bases at J, with 14 bases between. The CDR3 is CASRPGSNANTGELFF. The CDR3, as DNA: TGTGCCAGCAGGCCGGGGTCAAACGCGAACACCGGGGAGCTGTTTTTT.

The chain employs TRBV28 and TRBJ2-7; 7 positions agree with TRBD1. The CDR3 covers 13 residues. J gave up 3 bases and V 8 bases, and 7 bases lay outside the gene matches. Per germline, CDR1 MDHEN and CDR2 SYDVKM. CDR3 nucleotides: TGTGCCAGCGCTACAGGGACAGACTACGAGCAGTACTTC. Translating gives CASATGTDYEQYF.

This sequence joins TRBV6-5 and TRBJ1-3; no firm D call. Germline V lookup: CDR1 MNHEY, CDR2 SVGAGI. The CDR3 is 15 amino acids. Trimming shortened V by 5 bases and J by 1 base, and 12 bases separated the two germline ends. The CDR3 reads CASSRAPFSGNTIYF. CDR3 nucleotide sequence: TGTGCCAGCAGTCGCGCTCCATTTTCTGGAAACACCATATATTTT.

This rearrangement joins TRBV7-9 to TRBJ1-2, with D possibly TRBD1 on 5 matching bases. With 4 bases removed from V and 6 bases from J, the gap between germline ends came to 27 bases. This CDR3 spans 18 amino acids. Per the germline V gene, CDR1 is SEHNR and CDR2 is FQNEAQ (reference sequence). Here the CDR3 DNA reads TGTGCCAGCAGCTACCACTCCATAGGACACTTAAGAGGGGATGGCTACACCTTC. Protein product: CASSYHSIGHLRGDGYTF.

The chain combines TRBV29-1 with TRBJ2-1, with 12 bases lining up with TRBD2. The V gene's germline CDR1 is SQVTM and CDR2 ANQGSEA. Trimming cost V 3 bases and J 3 bases; bases outside gene matches: 3. The CDR3 spans 15 residues. CDR3 sequence reads: CSVEGLAGFYNEQFF. The CDR3 nucleotides read TGCAGCGTTGAGGGACTAGCGGGCTTCTACAATGAGCAGTTCTTC.

The chain links TRBV5-1 to TRBJ2-7, with TRBD1 matching over 7 bases. Trimming at V came to 4 bases and at J to 0 bases, leaving 10 bases not matched to a gene. From germline, CDR1 is SGHRS and CDR2 YFSETQ. The CDR3 covers 16 residues. The CDR3 here is CASSTGLGTVSYEQYF. The DNA of the CDR3 is TGCGCCAGCAGCACGGGTCTTGGGACAGTCTCCTACGAGCAGTACTTC.

The gene calls are TRBV28 and TRBJ2-1; 8 bases are shared with TRBD2. This CDR3 spans 13 amino acids. The V and J ends lost 5 bases and 6 bases, in that order; junction bases with no gene match: 3. Germline-derived CDR1 and CDR2 are MDHEN and SYDVKM. The CDR3 spells CASSLGTSNEQFF. The CDR3 DNA sequence: TGTGCCAGCAGTCTGGGGACTAGCAATGAGCAGTTCTTC. The full variable domain, in which reference TRBV28 and TRBJ2-1 provide the parts outside the CDR3, is DVKVTQSSRYLVKRTGEKVFLECVQDMDHENMFWYRQDPGLGLRLIYFSYDVKMKEKGDIPEGYSVSREKKERFSLILESASTNQTSMYLCASSLGTSNEQFFGPGTRLTVL.

The chain recombines TRBV10-1 with TRBJ2-3; D unresolved. V lost 0 bases, J lost 6 bases, and 13 bases lay in between. The germline gives CDR1 WNHNN, CDR2 SYGVQD (reference sequence). The CDR3 is 15 residues long. The CDR3 bases are TGCGCCAGCAGTGAGTCGGGGTGGATGTCGGATACGCAGTATTTT. Translated, it gives CASSESGWMSDTQYF.

V and J are TRBV19 and TRBJ1-4; 7 nucleotides agree with TRBD1. The CDR3 extends over 15 amino acids. The V gene end was trimmed by 4 bases and the J gene end by 5 bases; junction bases not matched to a gene: 7. The germline V gene has CDR1 LNHDA and CDR2 SQIVND (reference sequence). CDR3 region: CASSTPGQLNEKLFF. The CDR3 bases are TGTGCCAGTAGTACGCCGGGACAGCTAAATGAAAAACTGTTTTTT.

V is TRBV7-9 and J is TRBJ1-1; 11 bases agree with TRBD1. Germline V gene lookup returns CDR1 SEHNR and CDR2 FQNEAQ (reference sequence). CDR3 size: 17 residues. The V segment lost 6 bases and the J segment 5 bases; nucleotides outside the gene matches: 14. Here the CDR3 reads CASRRKISGTGGTEAFF. The CDR3 nucleotides are TGTGCCAGCAGGAGGAAAATATCCGGGACAGGGGGAACTGAAGCTTTCTTT.

V is TRBV7-8 and J is TRBJ2-7, with 7 bases fitting TRBD1. CDR3 length: 15 amino acids. The germline V gene encodes CDR1 SGHVS and CDR2 FQNEAQ. V lost 2 bases, J lost 3 bases, and 7 bases stayed unmatched. In nucleotides, the CDR3 is TGTGCCAGCAGCTTACTTGGGACAGTAAACTACGAGCAGTACTTC. This translates into CASSLLGTVNYEQYF.

Comments on this clone: Other DNA sequences within the sample encode an identical CDR3. The CDR3 is CASSSTGELFF. The CDR3 region has the DNA TGTGCCAGCAGCTCCACCGGGGAGCTGTTTTTT. V and J are TRBV11-2 and TRBJ2-2; the D is unclear. V was cut by 4 bases and J by 4 bases, with 1 base left in between. This CDR3 has 11 residues. Germline values: CDR1 SGHAT, CDR2 FQNNGV.

This chain connects TRBV30 to TRBJ2-3, with D possibly called TRBD1 or TRBD2 (5 bases each). The CDR3 loop spans 14 amino acids. The V gene lost 3 bases and the J gene lost 2 bases, with 12 bases spanning the gap. Germline-derived CDR1 and CDR2 are GTSNPN and SVGIG (reference sequence). CDR3 sequence (DNA): TGTGCCTGGAGCCCGACCGGGACCACAGATACGCAGTATTTT. Protein product: CAWSPTGTTDTQYF. The whole variable domain, filled in from reference TRBV30 and TRBJ2-3, reads SQTIHQWPATLVQPVGSPLSLECTVEGTSNPNLYWYRQAAGRGLQLLFYSVGIGQISSEVPQNLSASRPQDRQFILSSKKLLLSDSGFYLCAWSPTGTTDTQYFGPGTRLTVL.

The chain employs TRBV4-3 and TRBJ2-4, with TRBD2 as a possible D gene (5 bases). The V end lost 1 base, the J end lost 1 base, and 11 bases lay between the germline ends. The CDR3 is 16 residues long. Germline assignment: CDR1 LGHNA and CDR2 YSLEER. The chain's CDR3 is CASSQVTGIAKNIQYF. The CDR3 DNA reads TGCGCCAGCAGCCAAGTTACCGGGATTGCCAAAAACATTCAGTACTTC.

This clone was seen more than once but under ten times. The rearrangement joins TRBV9 to TRBJ2-7; D may be TRBD1 (7 bases). Per germline, CDR1 SGDLS and CDR2 YYNGEE. The CDR3 is made up of 15 amino acids. Trimming removed 3 bases from V and 5 bases from J, with 18 bases in between. The CDR3: CASSAGAGGLHEQYF. Written as DNA, the CDR3 is TGTGCCAGCAGCGCTGGGGCAGGGGGGCTGCACGAGCAGTACTTC.

The sample holds one count of this clone. Distinct nucleotide sequences in the sample also encode this CDR3. V gene TRBV6-4 combines with J gene TRBJ2-1; D is unclear. V lost 0 bases, J lost 4 bases, and 4 bases lay in between. Germline assignment: CDR1 MRHNA and CDR2 SNTAGT. This CDR3 contains 13 residues. For the CDR3, the DNA is TGTGCCAGCAGTGACTCAAATTACAATGAGCAGTTCTTC. Amino acid sequence: CASSDSNYNEQFF.

The chain has TRBV27 and TRBJ2-7, with 7 bases fitting TRBD1. Trimming took 2 bases from V and 6 from J; bases not matched to a gene: 7. The CDR3 has 14 amino acids. CDR1 and CDR2 (germline): MNHEY, SMNVEV (reference sequence). The CDR3 loop reads CASSLRGLPTEQYF. CDR3 DNA: TGTGCCAGCAGTTTAAGGGGGCTCCCTACCGAGCAGTACTTC.

CDR3 coding DNA: TGTGCCAGCAGTGAATGGACAGGGAACATTCAGTACTTC. Protein: CASSEWTGNIQYF. This chain uses TRBV6-1 with TRBJ2-4; 8 bases agree with TRBD1. The germline V gene encodes CDR1 MNHNS and CDR2 SASEGT. The trim removed 2 bases at V and 7 bases at J, leaving 1 base unmatched. The CDR3 is made up of 13 amino acids.

The rearrangement links TRBV25-1 to TRBJ1-5; D is unresolved. V lost 2 bases, J lost 5 bases, and 10 bases lay in between. Germline V lookup: CDR1 MGHDK, CDR2 SYGVNS. The CDR3 contains 14 residues. The CDR3 protein is CASSEHSSDQPQHF. The CDR3 DNA reads TGTGCCAGCAGTGAACACAGTTCCGATCAGCCCCAGCATTTT. Based on the CDR3 plus reference TRBV25-1 and TRBJ1-5, the full variable domain is EADIYQTPRYLVIGTGKKITLECSQTMGHDKMYWYQQDPGMELHLIHYSYGVNSTEKGDLSSESTVSRIRTEHFPLTLESARPSHTSQYLCASSEHSSDQPQHFGDGTRLSIL.

V usage is TRBV4-3 and J usage is TRBJ2-7; D is uncertain. V was trimmed by 2 bases and J by 1 base, leaving 12 bases between them. The CDR3 totals 15 residues. Germline V gene lookup returns CDR1 LGHNA and CDR2 YSLEER. As DNA, the CDR3 is TGCGCCAGCAGCCAAAACAGACTTACGTCCTACGAGCAGTACTTC. Its protein product is CASSQNRLTSYEQYF.

The V and J genes are TRBV30 and TRBJ2-1, with 7 bases aligning to TRBD2. From germline, CDR1 is GTSNPN and CDR2 SVGIG (reference sequence). V trimming: 0 bases; J trimming: 0 bases; junction bases outside the gene matches: 8. The CDR3 has 17 amino acids. Here the CDR3 reads CAWSVTPRTSSYNEQFF. The CDR3 DNA reads as TGTGCCTGGAGTGTAACCCCCCGGACTAGCTCCTACAATGAGCAGTTCTTC.

Worth noting for this clone: Other DNA sequences in the sample encode the same CDR3. CDR3 region: CASSLSGSYEQYF. CDR3 DNA: TGTGCCAGCAGTTTATCCGGGTCTTACGAGCAGTACTTC. V and J are TRBV27 and TRBJ2-7; D is undetermined. Trimming removed 0 bases from V and 4 bases from J, with 7 bases in between. The CDR3 sequence is 13 residues long. Germline-derived CDR1 and CDR2 are MNHEY and SMNVEV (reference sequence).

The chain couples TRBV30 to TRBJ2-7, with 9 bases matching TRBD1. Per germline, CDR1 GTSNPN and CDR2 SVGIG (reference sequence). The V gene end was trimmed by 2 bases and the J gene end by 7 bases; junction bases not matched to a gene: 15. The CDR3 consists of 16 residues. The CDR3 DNA reads as TGTGCCTGGAGTTCCGGGACAGGGATCTTGAAGGATGAGCAGTACTTC. This encodes CAWSSGTGILKDEQYF. The entire variable domain, with the rest obtained from reference TRBV30 and TRBJ2-7, is as follows: SQTIHQWPATLVQPVGSPLSLECTVEGTSNPNLYWYRQAAGRGLQLLFYSVGIGQISSEVPQNLSASRPQDRQFILSSKKLLLSDSGFYLCAWSSGTGILKDEQYFGPGTRLTVT.

The gene calls are TRBV11-3 and TRBJ2-2; D is undetermined. Germline loops: CDR1 SGHNT, CDR2 YENEEA. Trimming stripped 3 bases from V and 5 bases from J, with 10 bases between. The CDR3 contains 14 residues. CDR3 DNA: TGTGCCAGCAGCTTTTCCTATTTTACCGGGGAGCTGTTTTTT. Residues: CASSFSYFTGELFF.